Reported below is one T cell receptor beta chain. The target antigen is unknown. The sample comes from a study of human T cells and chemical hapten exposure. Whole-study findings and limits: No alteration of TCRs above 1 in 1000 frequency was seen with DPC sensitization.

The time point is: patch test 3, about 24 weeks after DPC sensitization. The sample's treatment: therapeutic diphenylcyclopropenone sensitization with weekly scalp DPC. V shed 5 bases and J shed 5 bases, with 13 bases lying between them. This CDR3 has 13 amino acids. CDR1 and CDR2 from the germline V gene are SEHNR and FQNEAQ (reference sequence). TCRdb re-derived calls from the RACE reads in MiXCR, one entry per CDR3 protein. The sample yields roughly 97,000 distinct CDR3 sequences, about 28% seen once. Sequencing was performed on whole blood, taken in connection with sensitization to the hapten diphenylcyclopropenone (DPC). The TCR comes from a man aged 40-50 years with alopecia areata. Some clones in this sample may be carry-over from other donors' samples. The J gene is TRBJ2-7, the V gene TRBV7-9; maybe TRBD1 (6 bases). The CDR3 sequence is CASSLGRQDEQYF. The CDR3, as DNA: TGTGCCAGCAGCCTTGGGCGACAGGACGAGCAGTACTTC.